This T cell receptor (beta chain) emerged from a study of tumor and adjacent non-tumor tissue in lung cancer. Study overall: The cohort had about twelve adenocarcinoma, 2 squamous cell and 1 small cell patients. Aged about 31 to 85 years, patients included 10 men and several women with stage I to III disease.

Trimming took off 3 bases at V and 3 bases at J, with 9 bases between the two ends. Germline V gene data show CDR1 as SGHRS and CDR2 as YFSETQ. The CDR3 has 13 residues. The study's findings and limits: Tumor tissue had significantly higher TCR diversity than normal lung. Tumor TCR diversity, when higher, was linked to shorter survival.

The library came from three nested PCR rounds adapted from ARM-PCR protocols. In TCRdb, the multiplex PCR reads were re-called with MiXCR into one record per CDR3 protein. The data contain 70,000 to 95,000 distinct CDR3 sequences, over 65% of them singletons. This clonotype was observed a few times. Its antigen remains unknown. No cell sorting was done before RNA was extracted from the tissue. Distant lung tissue was collected more than 3 cm away from the tumor edge. Material: distant non-tumor lung tissue. The V and J genes are TRBV5-1 and TRBJ2-5, with no clear D. This TCR came from a man aged 70 or older with non-small cell lung cancer. Written as DNA, the CDR3 is TGCGCCAGCAGCTCGGTTCCGGAAGAGACCCAGTACTTC. Translated, it gives CASSSVPEETQYF. Complete variable domain (other parts from reference TRBV5-1 and TRBJ2-5): KAGVTQTPRYLIKTRGQQVTLSCSPISGHRSVSWYQQTPGQGLQFLFEYFSETQRNKGNFPGRFSGRQFSNSRSEMNVSTLELGDSALYLCASSSVPEETQYFGPGTRLLVL.